The 22 T cell receptor beta chains listed next were all sequenced from one sample in a study of OX40 agonist ivuxolimab in advanced cancers. Some clones are missing from TCRdb's copy, which holds only in-frame ones; the method was immunoSEQ multiplex PCR. The sample consists of tens of thousands of clones, approximately 81% of them appearing once. The sequencing here drew on CD4+ or CD8+ T cells sorted from blood, taken in a trial of the OX40 agonist ivuxolimab. The receptor source for this set is an adult with an advanced solid tumor such as melanoma, head and neck, liver or kidney cancer.

This CDR3 is CASSLGGVRDEQYF. The CDR3, as DNA: TGTGCCAGCAGCTTAGGCGGAGTGAGGGACGAGCAGTACTTC. The chain combines TRBV11-3 with TRBJ2-7; perhaps TRBD2 as D (5 bases). V was clipped by 1 base and J by 5 bases, with 12 bases between them. This CDR3 region has 14 residues. Germline V gene data show CDR1 as SGHNT and CDR2 as YENEEA.

The rearrangement links TRBV9 to TRBJ1-2; 9 bases are shared with TRBD1. This CDR3 contains 14 residues. V gave up 2 bases and J gave up 3 bases; unmatched junction bases: 2. Germline values: CDR1 SGDLS, CDR2 YYNGEE. Here the CDR3 DNA reads TGTGCCAGCAGCGTGGACAGGGGAGACTATGGCTACACCTTC. Translating gives CASSVDRGDYGYTF.

This chain links TRBV7-6 with TRBJ2-7; 7 bases are a match to TRBD1. The CDR3 loop spans 14 amino acids. The germline V gene has CDR1 SGHVS and CDR2 FNYEAQ. V trimming: 1 base; J trimming: 6 bases; junction bases outside the gene matches: 6. The CDR3 DNA sequence: TGTGCCAGCAGCTTAGAACTACAGGGGTCCGAGCAGTACTTC. Translated: CASSLELQGSEQYF.

The genes are TRBV7-8 and TRBJ1-5, with a tentative D call TRBD1 (5 bases). CDR1 and CDR2 (germline): SGHVS, FQNEAQ. CDR3 length: 17 amino acids. Trimming removed 5 bases from V and 1 base from J, with 18 bases in between. In nucleotides, the CDR3 is TGTGCCAGCAGCCCGAGGAGAGGGGCGGGAAGCAATCAGCCCCAGCATTTT. Translating it yields CASSPRRGAGSNQPQHF.

CDR3 in amino acids: CASSDGTGNTIYF. The CDR3 DNA reads TGTGCTAGTTCGGACGGGACTGGAAACACCATATATTTT. This chain joins TRBV12-5 and TRBJ1-3; no definite D call. The CDR3 runs to 13 residues. Looked up from germline, CDR1 is LGHNT and CDR2 is FRNRAP. V shed 8 bases and J shed 2 bases, with 10 bases lying between them. Using reference TRBV12-5 and TRBJ1-3 for the parts outside the CDR3, the full variable domain is DARVTQTPRHKVTEMGQEVTMRCQPILGHNTVFWYRQTMMQGLELLAYFRNRAPLDDSGMPKDRFSAEMPDATLATLKIQPSEPRDSAVYFCASSDGTGNTIYFGEGSWLTVV.

The chain is built from TRBV4-1 and TRBJ2-1, with D perhaps TRBD1 or TRBD2 (5 bases each). V gave up 0 bases and J gave up 7 bases, with 19 bases separating them. CDR1 is MGHRA, CDR2 YSYEKL, per germline. The CDR3 is made up of 17 amino acids. In DNA form, the CDR3 reads TGCGCCAGCAGCCAAGATATGGGGACCGCCAGTTTGAATGAGCAGTTCTTC. Its translation: CASSQDMGTASLNEQFF.

V and J are TRBV19 and TRBJ1-2; 7 positions agree with TRBD1. Germline V CDR1 and CDR2: LNHDA, SQIVND (reference sequence). V trimming: 1 base; J trimming: 2 bases; junction bases outside the gene matches: 7. The CDR3 length is 16 residues. CDR3 region: CASSIGPRQGNYGYTF. The CDR3 DNA is TGTGCCAGTAGTATAGGCCCCCGACAGGGAAACTATGGCTACACCTTC.

This chain links TRBV15 with TRBJ2-5, with a weak D call TRBD2 (6 bases). This CDR3 spans 16 amino acids. The V gene's germline CDR1 is LNHNV and CDR2 YYDKDF (reference sequence). Between the trimmed V and J ends, which lost 3 bases and 2 bases, there was a span of 16 bases. CDR3 sequence: CATSSALRRGQETQYF. As DNA, the CDR3 is TGTGCCACCAGCAGTGCACTCCGGCGGGGTCAAGAGACCCAGTACTTC. The full variable domain, its missing parts supplied by reference TRBV15 and TRBJ2-5, is DAMVIQNPRYQVTQFGKPVTLSCSQTLNHNVMYWYQQKSSQAPKLLFHYYDKDFNNEADTPDNFQSRRPNTSFCFLDIRSPGLGDTAMYLCATSSALRRGQETQYFGPGTRLLVL.

V is TRBV25-1 and J is TRBJ1-3; a possible D gene is TRBD1 (6 bases). The germline CDR1 and CDR2 sequences are MGHDK and SYGVNS. The CDR3 spans 15 residues. Deletions cut 1 base from V and 0 bases from J, with 7 bases between. As DNA, the CDR3 is TGTGCCAGCAGTGAATCAGGGGCCTCTGGAAACACCATATATTTT. It specifies CASSESGASGNTIYF.

The chain uses TRBV11-3 and TRBJ1-4; 7 bases line up with TRBD1. Per the germline V gene, CDR1 is SGHNT and CDR2 is YENEEA. The ends lost 3 bases at V and 4 bases at J; junction bases unmatched: 5. The CDR3 length is 15 residues. The CDR3 DNA is TGTGCCAGCAGCTTCGGACAGGCGAGTAATGAAAAACTGTTTTTT. Translated: CASSFGQASNEKLFF.

With respect to this clone: The junction departs from germline at one end; a sequencing error may be responsible. The V gene is TRBV7-7, the J gene TRBJ1-1; no firm D call. The CDR3 runs 13 residues. CDR1 and CDR2 from the germline V gene are SSHAT and FNYEAQ (reference sequence). The CDR3 region is CASSLEAGTEAFF. CDR3 nucleotides: TGTGCTAGCAGCTTAGAGGCGGGGACTGAAGCTTTCTTT.

This clone came up a few times. The V call is TRBV19, the J call TRBJ2-5; 8 bases match TRBD1. The CDR3 has 14 residues. The germline CDR1 and CDR2 sequences are LNHDA and SQIVND (reference sequence). Losses at the gene ends were 4 bases for V and 5 bases for J; bases not matched to a gene: 6. This CDR3 is CASSKDRVRETQYF. For the CDR3, the DNA is TGTGCCAGTAGTAAGGACAGGGTCAGGGAGACCCAGTACTTC.

The table lists this clone with a count of one. The chain is built from TRBV14 and TRBJ1-1; 7 nucleotides line up with TRBD1. Trimming at V came to 4 bases and at J to 4 bases, leaving 6 bases not matched to a gene. The CDR3 has 14 amino acids. The germline V gene encodes CDR1 SGHDN and CDR2 FVKESK. CDR3 protein: CASSPADRATEAFF. As DNA, the CDR3 is TGTGCCAGCAGCCCGGCCGACAGGGCCACTGAAGCTTTCTTT.

This rearrangement joins TRBV7-9 to TRBJ1-4, with 8 nucleotides matching TRBD1. V was pared by 5 bases and J by 4 bases, with 6 bases of the junction left unmatched. CDR3 length: 15 amino acids. Germline CDR1 and CDR2: SEHNR and FQNEAQ (reference sequence). CDR3 protein: CASSVRGPGNEKLFF. The CDR3 nucleotides are TGTGCCAGCAGCGTCAGGGGGCCTGGTAATGAAAAACTGTTTTTT.

In DNA form, the CDR3 reads TGTGCCAGCAGCTTATTTGGCAGTCGGAACACTGAAGCTTTCTTT. It codes for CASSLFGSRNTEAFF. V and J are TRBV7-2 and TRBJ1-1; no clear D gene. The CDR3 contains 15 residues. In germline, CDR1 is SGHTA, CDR2 FQGNSA. The V end lost 2 bases, the J end lost 1 base, and 11 bases lay between the germline ends.

The chain links TRBV11-1 to TRBJ2-7; TRBD1 might be the D (5 bases). V lost 3 bases to trimming and J lost 0 bases, with 9 bases between them. Germline CDR1 is SGHAT and CDR2 is FQDESV (reference sequence). This CDR3 contains 14 residues. CDR3 sequence: CASSLRQSSYEQYF. CDR3 bases: TGTGCCAGCAGCTTGAGACAGAGCTCCTACGAGCAGTACTTC.

The chain carries TRBV29-1 and TRBJ2-1; 8 bases are shared with TRBD1. The CDR3 runs 16 residues. The J segment lost 9 bases and the V segment lost 7 bases, leaving 20 bases of the junction unmatched. Germline V gene lookup returns CDR1 SQVTM and CDR2 ANQGSEA. The CDR3 is CSAFPLGQGAAGEQFF. The DNA for the CDR3 is TGCAGCGCATTTCCCCTAGGGCAGGGGGCCGCAGGTGAGCAGTTCTTC.

The rearrangement uses TRBV7-9 and TRBJ1-1, with unresolved D. This CDR3 contains 16 residues. Germline lookup yields CDR1 SEHNR and CDR2 FQNEAQ (reference sequence). Trimming pared 1 base from V and 1 base from J, leaving 13 bases between. This chain's CDR3 is CASSLDTRVGNTEAFF. In DNA, the CDR3 is TGTGCCAGCAGCTTAGATACAAGGGTGGGGAACACTGAAGCTTTCTTT.

The chain recombines TRBV19 with TRBJ1-2; 8 nucleotides line up with TRBD1. CDR1 and CDR2 from the germline V gene are LNHDA and SQIVND (reference sequence). The CDR3 is made up of 15 amino acids. V trimming: 1 base; J trimming: 5 bases; junction bases outside the gene matches: 6. The DNA for the CDR3 is TGTGCCAGTAGTATAGGGCCAGGGGGCAAGTATGGCTACACCTTC. This translates into CASSIGPGGKYGYTF.

This clone turned up a few times. V is TRBV6-6 and J is TRBJ1-1; D gene ambiguous. CDR3 length equals 14 residues. The V end was cut by 2 bases, the J end by 0 bases, with 7 bases between. Germline lookup yields CDR1 MNHNY and CDR2 SVGAGI (reference sequence). CDR3 loop: CASSYPTVNTEAFF. The CDR3 region has the DNA TGTGCCAGCAGTTACCCCACGGTGAACACTGAAGCTTTCTTT.

The chain uses TRBV5-4 and TRBJ2-7, with TRBD2 matching 11 bases. J lost 0 bases, V lost 4 bases, and 6 bases had no gene match. This CDR3 has 16 residues. CDR1 and CDR2 (germline): SGHNT, YYREEE (reference sequence). The CDR3 coding sequence is TGTGCCAGCAGCCAAGATGGGACTAGCGGCTCCTACGAGCAGTACTTC. Translation gives CASSQDGTSGSYEQYF.

The chain carries TRBV5-6 and TRBJ2-3, with 7 bases fitting TRBD2. V was pared by 1 base and J by 2 bases, with 4 bases of the junction left unmatched. In germline, CDR1 is SGHDT, CDR2 YYEEEE. The CDR3 is 15 amino acids. CDR3 sequence: CASSLRGGYTDTQYF. Here the CDR3 DNA reads TGTGCCAGCAGCTTGCGGGGAGGGTACACAGATACGCAGTATTTT.